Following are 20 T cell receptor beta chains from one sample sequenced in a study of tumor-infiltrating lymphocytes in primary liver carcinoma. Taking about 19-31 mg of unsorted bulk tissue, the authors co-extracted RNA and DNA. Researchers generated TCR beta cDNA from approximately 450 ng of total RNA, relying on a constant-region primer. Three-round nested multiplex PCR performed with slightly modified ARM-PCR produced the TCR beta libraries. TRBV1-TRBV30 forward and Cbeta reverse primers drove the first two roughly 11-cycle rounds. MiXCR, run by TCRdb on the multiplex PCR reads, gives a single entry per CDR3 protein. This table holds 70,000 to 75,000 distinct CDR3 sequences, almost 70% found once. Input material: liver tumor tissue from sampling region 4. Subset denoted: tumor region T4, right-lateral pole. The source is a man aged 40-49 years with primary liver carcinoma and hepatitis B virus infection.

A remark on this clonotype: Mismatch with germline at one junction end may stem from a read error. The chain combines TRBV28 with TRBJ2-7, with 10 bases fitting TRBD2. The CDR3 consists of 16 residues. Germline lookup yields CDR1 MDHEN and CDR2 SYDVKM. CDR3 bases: TGTGCCAGCACCCGGACGGGAGCGGGAGGGACCTCCGAGCGGTACTTC. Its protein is CASTRTGAGGTSERYF.

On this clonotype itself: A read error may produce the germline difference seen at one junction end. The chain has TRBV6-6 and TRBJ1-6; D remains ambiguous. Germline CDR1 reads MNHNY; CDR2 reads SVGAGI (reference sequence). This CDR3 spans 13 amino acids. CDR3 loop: CASSPDYNSPIHF. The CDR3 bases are TGTGCCAGCAGTCCGGATTATAATTCACCCATCCACTTT.

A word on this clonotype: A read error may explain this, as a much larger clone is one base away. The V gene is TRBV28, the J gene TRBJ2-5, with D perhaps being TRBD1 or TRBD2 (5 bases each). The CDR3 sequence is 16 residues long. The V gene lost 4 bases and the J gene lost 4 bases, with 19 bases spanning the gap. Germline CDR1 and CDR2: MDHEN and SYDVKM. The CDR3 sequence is CASSSLGRIIGETQYF. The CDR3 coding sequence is TGTGCCAGCAGTTCCTTGGGACGGATTATCGGAGAGACCCAGTACTTC.

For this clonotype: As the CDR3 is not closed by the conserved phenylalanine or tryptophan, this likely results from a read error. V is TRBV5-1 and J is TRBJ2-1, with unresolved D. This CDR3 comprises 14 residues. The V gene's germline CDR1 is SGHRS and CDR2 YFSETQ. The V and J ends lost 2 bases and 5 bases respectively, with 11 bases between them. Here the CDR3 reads CASSFVSENNEQFL. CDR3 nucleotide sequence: TGCGCCAGCAGCTTCGTCAGTGAGAACAATGAGCAGTTCCTC.

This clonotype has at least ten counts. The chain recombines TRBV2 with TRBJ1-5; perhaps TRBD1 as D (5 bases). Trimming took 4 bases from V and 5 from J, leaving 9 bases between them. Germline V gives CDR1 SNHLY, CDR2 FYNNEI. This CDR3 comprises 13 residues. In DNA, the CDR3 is TGTGCCAGCAGTGTTCAGGGTTATCAGCCCCAGCATTTT. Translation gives CASSVQGYQPQHF.

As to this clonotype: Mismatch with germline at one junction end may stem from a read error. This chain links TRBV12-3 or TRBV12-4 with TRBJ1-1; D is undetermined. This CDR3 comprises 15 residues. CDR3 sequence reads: CANSKADSLNIEAFF. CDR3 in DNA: TGTGCCAACAGTAAAGCGGATAGTCTTAACATTGAAGCTTTCTTT.

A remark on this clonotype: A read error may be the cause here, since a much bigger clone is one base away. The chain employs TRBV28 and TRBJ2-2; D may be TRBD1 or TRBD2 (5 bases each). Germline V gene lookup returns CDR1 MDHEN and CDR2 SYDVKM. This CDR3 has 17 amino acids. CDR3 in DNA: TGTGCCAGCAGCCCTCGGGGCGAGCCTTCGAACACCGGGGAGCTGCTTTTT. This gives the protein CASSPRGEPSNTGELLF.

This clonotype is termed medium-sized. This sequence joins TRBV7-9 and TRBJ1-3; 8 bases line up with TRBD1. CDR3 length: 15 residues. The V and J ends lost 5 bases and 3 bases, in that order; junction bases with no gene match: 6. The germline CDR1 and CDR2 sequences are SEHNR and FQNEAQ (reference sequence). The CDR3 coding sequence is TGTGCCAGCAGCCTTACAGGACAGGGTGGAAACACCATATATTTT. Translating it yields CASSLTGQGGNTIYF.

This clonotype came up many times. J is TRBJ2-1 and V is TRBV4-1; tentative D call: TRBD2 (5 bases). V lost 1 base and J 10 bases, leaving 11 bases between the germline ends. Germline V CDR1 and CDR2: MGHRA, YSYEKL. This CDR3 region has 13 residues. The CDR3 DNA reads TGCGCCAGCAGCCAAGCCCCCCCGGGGGAGCAGTTCTTC. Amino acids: CASSQAPPGEQFF.

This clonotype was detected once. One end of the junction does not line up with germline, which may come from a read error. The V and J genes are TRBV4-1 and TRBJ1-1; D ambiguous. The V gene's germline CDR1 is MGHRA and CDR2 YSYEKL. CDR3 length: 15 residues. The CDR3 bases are TGCGCCAGCAGCCAAGGCCTTAACATTAACACTGAGGCTTTCTTT. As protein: CASSQGLNINTEAFF.

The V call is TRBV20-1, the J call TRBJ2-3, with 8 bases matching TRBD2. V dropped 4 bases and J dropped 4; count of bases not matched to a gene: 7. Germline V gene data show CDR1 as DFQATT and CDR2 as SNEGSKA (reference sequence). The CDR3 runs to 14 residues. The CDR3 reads CSATSGFSSDTQYF. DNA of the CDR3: TGCAGTGCTACTAGCGGGTTTAGCTCAGATACGCAGTATTTT.

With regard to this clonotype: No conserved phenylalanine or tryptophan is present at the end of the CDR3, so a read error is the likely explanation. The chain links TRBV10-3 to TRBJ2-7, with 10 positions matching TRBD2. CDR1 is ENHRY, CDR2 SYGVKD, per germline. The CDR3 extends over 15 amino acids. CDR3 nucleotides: TGTGTCATCAGTGAGCCTAGCGGGGGCTCTACCGAGCAGTACTCC. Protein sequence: CVISEPSGGSTEQYS.

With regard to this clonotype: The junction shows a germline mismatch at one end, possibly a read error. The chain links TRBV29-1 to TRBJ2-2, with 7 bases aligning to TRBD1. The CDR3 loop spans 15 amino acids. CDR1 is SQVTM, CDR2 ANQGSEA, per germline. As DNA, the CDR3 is TGCAGCTTTGAAACGAGAGAACAGGGGCCCGGGGAGCTGTTTTTT. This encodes CSFETREQGPGELFF.

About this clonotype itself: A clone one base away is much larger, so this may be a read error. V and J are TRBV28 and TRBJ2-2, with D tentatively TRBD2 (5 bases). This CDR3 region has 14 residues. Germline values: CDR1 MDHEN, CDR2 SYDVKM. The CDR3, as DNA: TGTGCCAGCAGAAGCGGAGCGAAAACCGGGGAGCTGTTTTTT. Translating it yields CASRSGAKTGELFF.

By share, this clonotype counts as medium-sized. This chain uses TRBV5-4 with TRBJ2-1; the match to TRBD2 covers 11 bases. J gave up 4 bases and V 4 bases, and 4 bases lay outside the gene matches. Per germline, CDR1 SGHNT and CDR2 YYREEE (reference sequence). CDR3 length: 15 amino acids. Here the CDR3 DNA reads TGTGCCAGCAGCGATCGACTAGCGGGGTACAATGAGCAGTTCTTC. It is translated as CASSDRLAGYNEQFF.

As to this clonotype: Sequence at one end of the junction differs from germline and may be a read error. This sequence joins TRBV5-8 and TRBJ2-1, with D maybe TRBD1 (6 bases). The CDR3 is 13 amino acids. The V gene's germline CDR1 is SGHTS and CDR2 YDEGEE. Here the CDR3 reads CSSSYTGTSEQFF. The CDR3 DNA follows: TGTTCGAGCAGCTACACCGGGACATCGGAGCAATTCTTC.

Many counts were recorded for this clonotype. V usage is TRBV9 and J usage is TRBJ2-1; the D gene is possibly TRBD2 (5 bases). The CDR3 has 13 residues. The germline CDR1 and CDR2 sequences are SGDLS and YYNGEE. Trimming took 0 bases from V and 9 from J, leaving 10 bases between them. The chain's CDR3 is CASSVVSGSEQFF. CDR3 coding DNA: TGTGCCAGCAGCGTAGTTTCGGGGAGTGAGCAGTTCTTC. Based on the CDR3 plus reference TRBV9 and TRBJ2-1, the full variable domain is DSGVTQTPKHLITATGQRVTLRCSPRSGDLSVYWYQQSLDQGLQFLIQYYNGEERAKGNILERFSAQQFPDLHSELNLSSLELGDSALYFCASSVVSGSEQFFGPGTRLTVL.

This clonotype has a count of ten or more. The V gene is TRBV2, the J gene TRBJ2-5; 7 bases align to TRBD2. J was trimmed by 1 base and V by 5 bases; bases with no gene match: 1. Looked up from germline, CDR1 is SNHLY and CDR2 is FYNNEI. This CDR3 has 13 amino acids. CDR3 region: CASSSGTQETQYF. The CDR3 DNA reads TGTGCCAGCAGTAGCGGGACCCAAGAGACCCAGTACTTC.

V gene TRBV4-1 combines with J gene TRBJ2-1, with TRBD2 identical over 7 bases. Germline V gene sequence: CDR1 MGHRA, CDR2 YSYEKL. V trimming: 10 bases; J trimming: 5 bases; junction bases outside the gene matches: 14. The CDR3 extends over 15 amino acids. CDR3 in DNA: TGCGCCAATAGCCACCAGCGGGGCAATAACAATGAGCAGTTCTTC. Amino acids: CANSHQRGNNNEQFF.

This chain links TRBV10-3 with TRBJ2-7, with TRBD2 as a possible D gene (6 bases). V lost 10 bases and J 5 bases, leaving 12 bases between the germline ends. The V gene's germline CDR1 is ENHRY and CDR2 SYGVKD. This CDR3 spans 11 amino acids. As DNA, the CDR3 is TGTGCCACCAGCGAGCGGGACGAGCAGTACTTC. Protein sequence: CATSERDEQYF.